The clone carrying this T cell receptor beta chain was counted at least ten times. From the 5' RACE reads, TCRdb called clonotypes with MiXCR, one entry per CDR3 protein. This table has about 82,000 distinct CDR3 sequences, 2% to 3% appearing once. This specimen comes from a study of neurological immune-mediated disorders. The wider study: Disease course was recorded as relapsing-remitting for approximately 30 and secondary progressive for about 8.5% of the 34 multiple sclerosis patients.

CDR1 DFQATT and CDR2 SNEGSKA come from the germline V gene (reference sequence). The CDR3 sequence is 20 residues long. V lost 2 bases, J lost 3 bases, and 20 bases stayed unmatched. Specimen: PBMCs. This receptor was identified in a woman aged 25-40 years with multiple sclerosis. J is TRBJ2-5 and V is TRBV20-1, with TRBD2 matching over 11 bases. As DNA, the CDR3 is TGCAGTGCTAGACCTTATCGACTAGCGGGATTGAGCGTGGATGAAGAGACCCAGTACTTC. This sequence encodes CSARPYRLAGLSVDEETQYF.